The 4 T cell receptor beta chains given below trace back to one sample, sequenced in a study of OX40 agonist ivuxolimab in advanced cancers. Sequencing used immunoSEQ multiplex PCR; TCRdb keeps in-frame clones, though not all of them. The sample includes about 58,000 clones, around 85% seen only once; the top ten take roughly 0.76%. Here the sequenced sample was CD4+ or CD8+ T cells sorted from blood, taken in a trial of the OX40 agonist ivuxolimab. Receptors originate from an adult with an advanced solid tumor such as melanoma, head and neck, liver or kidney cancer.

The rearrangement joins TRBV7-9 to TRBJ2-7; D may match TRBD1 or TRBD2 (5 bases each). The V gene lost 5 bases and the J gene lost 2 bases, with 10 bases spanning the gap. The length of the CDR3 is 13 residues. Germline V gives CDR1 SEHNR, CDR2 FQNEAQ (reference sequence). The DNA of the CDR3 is TGTGCCAGCAGCCGAAAGGGACCCTACGAGCAGTACTTC. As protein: CASSRKGPYEQYF.

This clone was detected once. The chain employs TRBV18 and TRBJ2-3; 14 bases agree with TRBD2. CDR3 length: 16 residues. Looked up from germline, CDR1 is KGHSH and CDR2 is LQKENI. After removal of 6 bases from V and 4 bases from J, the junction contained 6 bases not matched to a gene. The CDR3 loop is CASSPGTSGRPDTQYF. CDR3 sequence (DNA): TGTGCCAGCTCTCCAGGGACTAGCGGGAGACCAGATACGCAGTATTTT.

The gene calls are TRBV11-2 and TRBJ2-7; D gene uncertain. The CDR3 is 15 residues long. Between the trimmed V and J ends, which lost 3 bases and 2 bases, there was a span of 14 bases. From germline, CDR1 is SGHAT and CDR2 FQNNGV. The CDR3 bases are TGTGCCAGCAGCTTGGTGGTAGCCGGGCCCTACGAGCAGTACTTC. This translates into CASSLVVAGPYEQYF.

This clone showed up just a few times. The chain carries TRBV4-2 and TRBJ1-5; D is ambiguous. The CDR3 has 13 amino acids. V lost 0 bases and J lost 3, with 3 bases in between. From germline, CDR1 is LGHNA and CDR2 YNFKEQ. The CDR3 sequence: CASSQDPNQPQHF. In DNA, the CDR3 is TGTGCCAGCAGCCAAGATCCCAATCAGCCCCAGCATTTT.